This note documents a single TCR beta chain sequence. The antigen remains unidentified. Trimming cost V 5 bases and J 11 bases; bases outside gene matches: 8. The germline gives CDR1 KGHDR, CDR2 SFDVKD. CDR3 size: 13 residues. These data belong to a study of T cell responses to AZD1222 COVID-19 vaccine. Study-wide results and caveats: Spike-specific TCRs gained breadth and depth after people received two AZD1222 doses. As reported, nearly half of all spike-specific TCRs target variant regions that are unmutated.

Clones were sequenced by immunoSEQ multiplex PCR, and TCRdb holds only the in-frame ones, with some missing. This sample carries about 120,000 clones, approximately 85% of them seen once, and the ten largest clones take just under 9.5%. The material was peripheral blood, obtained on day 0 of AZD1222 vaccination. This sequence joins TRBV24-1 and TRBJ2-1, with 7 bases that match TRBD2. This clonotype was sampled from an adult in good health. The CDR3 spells CATSVDGRRQQFF. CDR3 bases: TGTGCCACCAGTGTCGACGGGAGGCGACAGCAGTTCTTC.